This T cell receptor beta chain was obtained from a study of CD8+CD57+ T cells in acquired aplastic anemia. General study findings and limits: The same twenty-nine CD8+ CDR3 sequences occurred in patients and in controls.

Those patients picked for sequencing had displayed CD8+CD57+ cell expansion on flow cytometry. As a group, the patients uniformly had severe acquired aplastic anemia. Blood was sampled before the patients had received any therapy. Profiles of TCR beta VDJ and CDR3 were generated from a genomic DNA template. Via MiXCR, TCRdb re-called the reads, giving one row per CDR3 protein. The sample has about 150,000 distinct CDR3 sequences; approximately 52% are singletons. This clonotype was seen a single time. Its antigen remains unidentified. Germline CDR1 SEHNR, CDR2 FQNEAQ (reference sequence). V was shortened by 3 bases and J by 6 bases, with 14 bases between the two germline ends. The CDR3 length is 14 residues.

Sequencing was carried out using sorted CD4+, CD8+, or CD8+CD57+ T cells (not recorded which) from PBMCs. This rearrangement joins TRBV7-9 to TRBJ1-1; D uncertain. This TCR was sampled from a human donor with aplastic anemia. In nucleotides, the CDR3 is TGTGCCAGCAGCTTGCAGGCCGGTTCGGCTGAAGCTTTCTTT. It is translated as CASSLQAGSAEAFF.